The 25 T cell receptor beta chains listed next were all sequenced from one sample in a study of shared clonotypes between healthy human individuals. Repertoires were generated with immunoSEQ multiplex PCR, while TCRdb's copy carries only in-frame clones and drops some. This repertoire shows roughly 1 million clones, under 80% found once; its top ten account for about 1.4%. Sequencing was done on a sample of memory CD4+ T cells sorted from blood. Subset described: CD45RA-negative fraction. These receptor sequences come from a man between 18 and 29 years old in good health.

The gene calls are TRBV4-1 and TRBJ1-6; 8 bases agree with TRBD1. Germline V CDR1 and CDR2: MGHRA, YSYEKL. This CDR3 spans 16 amino acids. V gave up 0 bases and J gave up 9 bases; unmatched junction bases: 7. The CDR3 nucleotides are TGCGCCAGCAGCCAAGATCTAGGACAGGGTTTTTCACCCCTCCACTTT. As protein: CASSQDLGQGFSPLHF.

This clone was recorded once. The chain couples TRBV5-6 to TRBJ1-2; TRBD1 aligns across 7 bases. Trimming cost V 0 bases and J 2 bases; bases outside gene matches: 4. Germline V CDR1 and CDR2: SGHDT, YYEEEE. This CDR3 has 15 amino acids. This chain's CDR3 is CASSLAGTENYGYTF. The CDR3 coding sequence is TGTGCCAGCAGCTTGGCCGGGACAGAAAACTATGGCTACACCTTC.

The chain employs TRBV6-1 and TRBJ2-7, with D unclear. This CDR3 spans 14 amino acids. Germline V lookup: CDR1 MNHNS, CDR2 SASEGT. V shed 7 bases and J shed 3 bases, with 16 bases lying between them. Here the CDR3 DNA reads TGTGCCAGCACACTATCTAACCAAGGCTACGAGCAGTACTTC. Translated, it gives CASTLSNQGYEQYF.

This clone was observed once. The rearrangement links TRBV7-9 to TRBJ2-3; TRBD2 matches 9 bases. Germline CDR1 reads SEHNR; CDR2 reads FQNEAQ (reference sequence). This CDR3 spans 15 amino acids. With V trimmed by 0 bases and J by 6 bases, 4 bases remained unmatched. The DNA for the CDR3 is TGTGCCAGCAGCTTAGCTAGCGGGAGCGGGGATACGCAGTATTTT. Protein sequence: CASSLASGSGDTQYF.

The chain is built from TRBV4-3 and TRBJ2-3; maybe TRBD2 (5 bases). There are 17 residues in the CDR3. V lost 1 base to trimming and J lost 0 bases, with 14 bases between them. Germline V gene lookup returns CDR1 LGHNA and CDR2 YSLEER. CDR3 amino acids: CASSQARLGGSTDTQYF. The CDR3 DNA reads TGCGCCAGCAGCCAAGCCCGACTCGGCGGGAGCACAGATACGCAGTATTTT.

The chain combines TRBV18 with TRBJ2-7, with D possibly matching TRBD1 (6 bases). The V end lost 0 bases, the J end lost 3 bases, and 12 bases lay between the germline ends. The CDR3 contains 15 residues. The germline gives CDR1 KGHSH, CDR2 LQKENI. The CDR3 loop reads CASSPPSRGIYEQYF. CDR3 bases: TGTGCCAGCTCACCACCTTCCAGGGGAATCTACGAGCAGTACTTC.

V and J are TRBV2 and TRBJ2-5; 9 bases align to TRBD1. This CDR3 contains 14 residues. The germline V gene has CDR1 SNHLY and CDR2 FYNNEI. The V gene end was trimmed by 8 bases and the J gene end by 3 bases; junction bases not matched to a gene: 7. The CDR3 DNA follows: TGTGCCAGCCACAGGGGGCCCCTGGAAGAGACCCAGTACTTC. Translated, it gives CASHRGPLEETQYF.

V and J are TRBV9 and TRBJ2-7, with 8 bases fitting TRBD1. V gave up 5 bases and J gave up 5 bases; unmatched junction bases: 9. From germline, CDR1 is SGDLS and CDR2 YYNGEE. The CDR3 runs 14 residues. The CDR3 loop reads CASSASDRVHEQYF. DNA of the CDR3: TGTGCCAGCAGTGCCTCGGACAGGGTCCACGAGCAGTACTTC.

The chain couples TRBV11-2 to TRBJ2-7, with D uncertain. The CDR3 runs 14 residues. The V end was cut by 2 bases, the J end by 0 bases, with 8 bases between. In germline, CDR1 is SGHAT, CDR2 FQNNGV. The CDR3, as DNA: TGTGCCAGCAGCTTACGAGACTTCTCCTACGAGCAGTACTTC. Amino acid sequence: CASSLRDFSYEQYF.

The table lists this clone with a count of one. This rearrangement joins TRBV2 to TRBJ1-4, with a weak D call TRBD1 (6 bases). The CDR3 totals 13 residues. CDR1 is SNHLY, CDR2 FYNNEI, per germline. V gave up 6 bases and J gave up 7 bases, with 12 bases separating them. CDR3 loop: CASRGRGPEKLFF. In DNA form, the CDR3 reads TGTGCCAGCAGGGGCAGGGGACCTGAAAAACTGTTTTTT. Filled out from reference TRBV2 and TRBJ1-4, the complete variable domain reads EPEVTQTPSHQVTQMGQEVILRCVPISNHLYFYWYRQILGQKVEFLVSFYNNEISEKSEIFDDQFSVERPDGSNFTLKIRSTKLEDSAMYFCASRGRGPEKLFFGSGTQLSVL.

The chain links TRBV30 to TRBJ1-6; perhaps TRBD1 as D (6 bases). Trimming left V 0 bases short and J 6 bases short, with 15 bases between. Germline V gives CDR1 GTSNPN, CDR2 SVGIG (reference sequence). The length of the CDR3 is 16 residues. The CDR3: CAWSVPPTGFNSPLHF. CDR3 nucleotide sequence: TGTGCCTGGAGTGTACCCCCCACAGGGTTTAATTCACCCCTCCACTTT.

Note on this clone: It may be a read error: a sequence one base away is much more abundant. Other DNA sequences within the sample encode an identical CDR3. This sequence joins TRBV2 and TRBJ1-1; 7 nucleotides align to TRBD1. Looked up from germline, CDR1 is SNHLY and CDR2 is FYNNEI. This CDR3 is 11 amino acids long. CDR3 DNA: TGCGCCAGCAGTGAAGGGACAGTGGCTTTCTTT. Protein sequence: CASSEGTVAFF.

This clone was seen repeatedly, ten times or more. V is TRBV6-5 and J is TRBJ2-2, with D perhaps TRBD2 (6 bases). V dropped 6 bases and J dropped 1 base, with 12 bases sitting between them. CDR1 is MNHEY, CDR2 SVGAGI, per germline. CDR3 length: 15 residues. Here the CDR3 DNA reads TGTGCCAGCAGACGCGGGGCCGAGAACACCGGGGAGCTGTTTTTT. Translating gives CASRRGAENTGELFF.

This chain links TRBV7-2 with TRBJ2-1; D is undetermined. CDR1 and CDR2 from the germline V gene are SGHTA and FQGNSA. V was pared by 6 bases and J by 2 bases, with 11 bases between. This CDR3 region has 14 residues. The CDR3, as DNA: TGTGCCAGCAGTCCCAGGTCCCCCTACAATGAGCAGTTCTTC. Translating it yields CASSPRSPYNEQFF.

This chain links TRBV11-2 with TRBJ2-7; D is undetermined. Germline CDR1 and CDR2: SGHAT and FQNNGV. Trimming took 4 bases from V and 3 from J, leaving 19 bases between them. The CDR3 spans 16 residues. The DNA of the CDR3 is TGTGCCAGCAGCTCGTCCTCAGGCGTGGCTGGCTACGAGCAGTACTTC. This sequence encodes CASSSSSGVAGYEQYF.

The V and J genes are TRBV7-2 and TRBJ2-5; D is possibly TRBD2 (5 bases). Between the trimmed V and J ends, which lost 3 bases and 3 bases, there was a span of 14 bases. The V gene's germline CDR1 is SGHTA and CDR2 FQGNSA. This CDR3 spans 15 amino acids. The CDR3 bases are TGTGCCAGCAGCTTCATTTACGGGGAGAAAGAGACCCAGTACTTC. Translated: CASSFIYGEKETQYF. The entire variable domain, with the rest obtained from reference TRBV7-2 and TRBJ2-5, is as follows: GAGVSQSPSNKVTEKGKDVELRCDPISGHTALYWYRQSLGQGLEFLIYFQGNSAPDKSGLPSDRFSAERTGGSVSTLTIQRTQQEDSAVYLCASSFIYGEKETQYFGPGTRLLVL.

CDR3 region: CASRSSGGPASYEQYF. CDR3 nucleotide sequence: TGTGCCAGCAGATCTAGCGGGGGGCCCGCTTCCTACGAGCAGTACTTC. The J gene is TRBJ2-7, the V gene TRBV28, with TRBD2 matching 11 bases. Trimming cost V 6 bases and J 1 base; bases outside gene matches: 8. CDR3 size: 16 residues. Germline loops: CDR1 MDHEN, CDR2 SYDVKM.

Written as DNA, the CDR3 is TGTGCCAGCAGCTTAGGCGGGGGGGTGGATACGCAGTATTTT. Residues: CASSLGGGVDTQYF. The chain combines TRBV7-2 with TRBJ2-3, with 9 bases aligning to TRBD2. V trimming: 1 base; J trimming: 6 bases; junction bases outside the gene matches: 2. Germline-derived CDR1 and CDR2 are SGHTA and FQGNSA. The CDR3 runs to 14 residues.

This chain joins TRBV7-2 and TRBJ1-1; D is uncertain. The length of the CDR3 is 15 residues. Trimming took off 1 base at V and 0 bases at J, with 9 bases between the two ends. From germline, CDR1 is SGHTA and CDR2 FQGNSA. In DNA, the CDR3 is TGTGCCAGCAGCTTAGAGTGGCCCGTGAACACTGAAGCTTTCTTT. This encodes CASSLEWPVNTEAFF.

In the case of this clone: Within the sample, other DNA sequences also encode this same CDR3. The chain carries TRBV7-2 and TRBJ2-7, with 11 nucleotides matching TRBD1. The germline gives CDR1 SGHTA, CDR2 FQGNSA. V was pared by 3 bases and J by 3 bases, with 1 base of the junction left unmatched. This CDR3 contains 14 residues. The CDR3 sequence is CASSLGQGGYEQYF. CDR3 coding DNA: TGTGCCAGCAGCTTGGGACAGGGGGGCTACGAGCAGTACTTC. The full variable domain, its missing parts supplied by reference TRBV7-2 and TRBJ2-7, is GAGVSQSPSNKVTEKGKDVELRCDPISGHTALYWYRQSLGQGLEFLIYFQGNSAPDKSGLPSDRFSAERTGGSVSTLTIQRTQQEDSAVYLCASSLGQGGYEQYFGPGTRLTVT.

The chain couples TRBV18 to TRBJ2-5; D call uncertain. This CDR3 spans 15 amino acids. Trimming shortened V by 3 bases and J by 4 bases, and 15 bases separated the two germline ends. Germline assignment: CDR1 KGHSH and CDR2 LQKENI. This CDR3 reads CASSPTLSGLETQYF. In nucleotides, the CDR3 is TGTGCCAGCTCACCGACCCTTTCGGGTCTAGAGACCCAGTACTTC.

This clone was seen a handful of times. V is TRBV6-1 and J is TRBJ2-5; TRBD2 is a possible D gene (5 bases). The germline V gene encodes CDR1 MNHNS and CDR2 SASEGT. With 4 bases removed from V and 4 bases from J, the gap between germline ends came to 7 bases. The CDR3 extends over 12 amino acids. As DNA, the CDR3 is TGTGCCAGCAGTGCGACTACAGAGACCCAGTACTTC. Residues: CASSATTETQYF.

In its sample, this clone was seen a few times. This rearrangement joins TRBV5-1 to TRBJ1-4, with TRBD1 matching over 8 bases. CDR3 length: 14 amino acids. Germline V gene lookup returns CDR1 SGHRS and CDR2 YFSETQ. Trimming removed 3 bases from V and 5 bases from J; junction bases left unmatched: 3. CDR3 in amino acids: CASSSGQENEKLFF. CDR3 in DNA: TGCGCCAGCAGCTCGGGACAGGAAAATGAAAAACTGTTTTTT.

To note about this clone: This sample also contains other DNA sequences that code for the same CDR3. The rearrangement links TRBV7-9 to TRBJ2-2; D is unclear. Germline assignment: CDR1 SEHNR and CDR2 FQNEAQ (reference sequence). V lost 1 base and J lost 0, with 6 bases in between. The CDR3 has 15 residues. In DNA, the CDR3 is TGTGCCAGCAGCTTAGGGGGTTCGAACACCGGGGAGCTGTTTTTT. Amino acids: CASSLGGSNTGELFF. Full variable domain (missing parts from reference TRBV7-9 and TRBJ2-2): DTGVSQNPRHKITKRGQNVTFRCDPISEHNRLYWYRQTLGQGPEFLTYFQNEAQLEKSRLLSDRFSAERPKGSFSTLEIQRTEQGDSAMYLCASSLGGSNTGELFFGEGSRLTVL.

This clone occurred once. The CDR3 reads CASRIKDTDTQYF. For the CDR3, the DNA is TGCGCCAGCAGAATAAAAGACACAGATACGCAGTATTTT. This chain uses TRBV5-1 with TRBJ2-3, with no clear D. The CDR3 runs 13 residues. V lost 5 bases and J 2 bases, leaving 9 bases between the germline ends. Germline loops: CDR1 SGHRS, CDR2 YFSETQ.